This is a list of T cell receptor beta chains from one sample in a study of shared clonotypes between healthy human individuals. Method: immunoSEQ multiplex PCR; TCRdb's copy keeps in-frame clones and lacks some. The table has roughly 1.5 million clones, roughly 98% seen once. Input material: naive CD4+ T cells sorted from blood. These receptor sequences come from a man aged 25-45 years in good health. Both conserved end residues are part of each CDR3. The D gene is left open where the match is weak.

D	V	J	CDR3	DNA
TRBD2	TRBV7-6	TRBJ2-7	CASSLTSGEAYEQYF	TGTGCCAGCAGCTTAACTAGCGGCGAAGCCTACGAGCAGTACTTC
TRBD2	TRBV5-4	TRBJ2-1	CASSLDPSGRAGGYNEQFF	TGTGCCAGCAGCTTGGACCCTAGCGGGAGGGCGGGCGGCTACAATGAGCAGTTCTTC
TRBD2	TRBV27	TRBJ2-1	CASSGEGSYNEQFF	TGTGCCAGCAGCGGGGAGGGTTCCTACAATGAGCAGTTCTTC
.	TRBV5-1	TRBJ1-3	CASSLGSGNTIYF	TGCGCCAGCAGCTTGGGCTCTGGAAACACCATATATTTT
TRBD2	TRBV27	TRBJ2-7	CASSSRLAGGGTYEQYF	TGTGCCAGCAGTTCCCGACTAGCGGGGGGAGGAACCTACGAGCAGTACTTC
.	TRBV20-1	TRBJ2-7	CSAREVYEQYF	TGCAGTGCTAGAGAAGTCTACGAGCAGTACTTC
.	TRBV27	TRBJ2-7	CVLPRQVLAYEQYF	TGTGTCCTGCCCCGACAGGTCCTGGCCTACGAGCAGTACTTC
.	TRBV18	TRBJ2-7	CASSPSADYEQYF	TGTGCCAGCTCACCGTCAGCGGACTACGAGCAGTACTTC
.	TRBV10-3	TRBJ1-5	CAISESWGNNQPQHF	TGTGCCATCAGTGAGTCTTGGGGGAACAATCAGCCCCAGCATTTT
.	TRBV18	TRBJ1-1	CASSQVTLANTEAFF	TGTGCCAGCTCACAGGTTACCCTAGCGAACACTGAAGCTTTCTTT
.	TRBV5-1	TRBJ2-1	CASSLDGLGNEQFF	TGCGCCAGCAGCTTGGATGGACTGGGCAATGAGCAGTTCTTC
TRBD1	TRBV10-2	TRBJ1-1	CASSQIQGAEAFF	TGCGCCAGCAGTCAAATACAGGGGGCTGAAGCTTTCTTT
TRBD1	TRBV5-1	TRBJ2-3	CASRGQGLSDTQYF	TGCGCCAGTAGGGGACAGGGCTTATCAGATACGCAGTATTTT
.	TRBV7-9	TRBJ1-2	CASSFTWTALLKRDGYTF	TGTGCCAGCAGCTTCACCTGGACAGCATTACTCAAAAGGGATGGCTACACCTTC